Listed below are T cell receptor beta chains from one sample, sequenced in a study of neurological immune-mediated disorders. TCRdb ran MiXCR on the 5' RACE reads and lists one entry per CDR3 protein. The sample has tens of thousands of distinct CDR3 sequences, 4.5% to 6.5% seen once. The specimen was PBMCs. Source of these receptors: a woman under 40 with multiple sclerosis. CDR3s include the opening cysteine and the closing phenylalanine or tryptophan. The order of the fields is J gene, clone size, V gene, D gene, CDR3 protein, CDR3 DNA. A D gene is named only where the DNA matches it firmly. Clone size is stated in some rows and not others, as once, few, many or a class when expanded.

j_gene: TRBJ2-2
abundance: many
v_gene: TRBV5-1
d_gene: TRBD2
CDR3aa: CASISGLAGTRANTGELFF
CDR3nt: TGCGCCAGCATCTCGGGACTAGCGGGAACGCGGGCGAACACCGGGGAGCTGTTTTTT

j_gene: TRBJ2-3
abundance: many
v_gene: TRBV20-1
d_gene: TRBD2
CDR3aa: CSARDSRLAGGLMGRTDTQYF
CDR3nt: TGCAGTGCTAGAGATAGCCGGCTAGCGGGGGGTCTGATGGGACGCACAGATACGCAGTATTTT

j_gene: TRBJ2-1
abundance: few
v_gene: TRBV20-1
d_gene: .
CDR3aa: CSASRGSSYNEQFF
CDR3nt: TGCAGTGCTAGTCGGGGGAGCTCCTACAATGAGCAGTTCTTC

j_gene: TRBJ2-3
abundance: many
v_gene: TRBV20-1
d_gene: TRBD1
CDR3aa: CSARIRGDRGIPPDTQYF
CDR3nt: TGCAGTGCACGCATCAGGGGCGACAGGGGAATCCCCCCAGATACGCAGTATTTT

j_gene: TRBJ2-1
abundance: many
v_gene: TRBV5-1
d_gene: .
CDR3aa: CASSFLSDEQFF
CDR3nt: TGCGCCAGCAGCTTCCTGTCGGATGAGCAGTTCTTC

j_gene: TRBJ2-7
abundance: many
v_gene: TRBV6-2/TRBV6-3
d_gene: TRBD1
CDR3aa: CASRHNRGPAVEQYF
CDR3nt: TGTGCCAGCAGGCATAACAGGGGGCCGGCTGTGGAGCAGTACTTC

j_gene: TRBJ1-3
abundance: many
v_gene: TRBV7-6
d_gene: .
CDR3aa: CASSLVTGRSGNTIYF
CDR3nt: TGTGCCAGCAGCTTAGTGACAGGCCGCTCTGGAAACACCATATATTTT

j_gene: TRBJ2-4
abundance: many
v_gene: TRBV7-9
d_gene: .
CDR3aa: CASSEKGHLAKNIQYF
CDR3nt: TGTGCCAGCAGCGAAAAGGGACATTTAGCCAAAAACATTCAGTACTTC

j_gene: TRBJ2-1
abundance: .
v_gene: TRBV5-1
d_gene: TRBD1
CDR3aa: CASSLDRGKFWNEQFF
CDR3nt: TGCGCCAGCAGCTTGGACAGGGGTAAGTTTTGGAATGAGCAGTTCTTC

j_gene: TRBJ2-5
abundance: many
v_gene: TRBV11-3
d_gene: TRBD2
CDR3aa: CASSPTGLALETQYF
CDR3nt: TGTGCCAGCAGTCCAACGGGACTAGCTCTGGAGACCCAGTACTTC

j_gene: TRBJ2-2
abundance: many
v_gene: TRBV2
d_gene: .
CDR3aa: CASSEWQRTTGELFF
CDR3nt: TGTGCCAGCAGTGAATGGCAGAGAACTACCGGGGAGCTGTTTTTT

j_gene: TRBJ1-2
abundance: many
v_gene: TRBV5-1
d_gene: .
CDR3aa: CASGENYGYTF
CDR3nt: TGCGCCAGCGGGGAGAACTATGGCTACACCTTC

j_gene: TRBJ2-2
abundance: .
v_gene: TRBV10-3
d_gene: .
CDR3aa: CAARGQTTNTGELFF
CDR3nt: TGTGCCGCCCGGGGGCAGACGACGAACACCGGGGAGCTGTTTTTT

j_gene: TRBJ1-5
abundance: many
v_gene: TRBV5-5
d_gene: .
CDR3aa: CASSFDTGGQPQHF
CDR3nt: TGTGCCAGCAGCTTTGACACCGGGGGTCAGCCCCAGCATTTT

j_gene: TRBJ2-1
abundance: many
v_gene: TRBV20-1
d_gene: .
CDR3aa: CSARGVVRGRYNEQFF
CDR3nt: TGCAGTGCTAGAGGAGTCGTGAGGGGAAGATACAATGAGCAGTTCTTC

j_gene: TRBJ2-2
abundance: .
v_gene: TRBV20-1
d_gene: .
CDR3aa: CSARDPQSNTGELFF
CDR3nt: TGCAGTGCTAGAGATCCACAGTCTAACACCGGGGAGCTGTTTTTT

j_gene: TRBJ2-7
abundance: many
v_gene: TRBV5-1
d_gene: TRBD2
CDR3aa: CASSLVAGRAADEQYF
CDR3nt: TGCGCCAGCAGCTTGGTGGCCGGGAGGGCCGCCGACGAGCAGTACTTC

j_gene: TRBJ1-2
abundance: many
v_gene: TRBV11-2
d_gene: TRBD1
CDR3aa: CASSSPGQAVHGYTF
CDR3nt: TGTGCCAGCAGCTCCCCCGGACAGGCCGTTCATGGCTACACCTTC

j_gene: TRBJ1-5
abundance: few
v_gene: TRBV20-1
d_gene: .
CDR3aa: CSARQSLGNQPQHF
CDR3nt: TGCAGTGCTAGGCAGTCCCTAGGCAATCAGCCCCAGCATTTT

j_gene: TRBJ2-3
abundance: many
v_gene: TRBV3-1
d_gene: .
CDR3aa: CASSQGNTDTQYF
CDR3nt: TGTGCCAGCAGCCAAGGAAACACAGATACGCAGTATTTT

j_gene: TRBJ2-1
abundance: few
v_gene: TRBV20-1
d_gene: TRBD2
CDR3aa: CSATGSGSSFSYNEQFF
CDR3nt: TGCAGTGCTACGGGTAGCGGGAGCTCCTTCTCCTACAATGAGCAGTTCTTC

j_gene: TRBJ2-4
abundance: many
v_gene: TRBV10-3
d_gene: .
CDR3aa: CAISGGDDAKNIQYF
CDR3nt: TGTGCCATCAGTGGGGGCGACGATGCCAAAAACATTCAGTACTTC

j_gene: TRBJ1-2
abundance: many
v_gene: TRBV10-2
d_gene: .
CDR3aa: CASSESSPDYGYTF
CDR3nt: TGCGCCAGCAGTGAGTCGAGCCCTGATTATGGCTACACCTTC

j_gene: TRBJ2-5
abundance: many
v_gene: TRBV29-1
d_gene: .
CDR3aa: CSVGIGLETQYF
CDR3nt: TGCAGCGTTGGAATAGGGTTGGAGACCCAGTACTTC

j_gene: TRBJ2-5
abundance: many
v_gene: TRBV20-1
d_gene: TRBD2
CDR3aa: CSARLAGLETQYF
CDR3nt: TGCAGTGCTAGACTAGCGGGGCTAGAGACCCAGTACTTC

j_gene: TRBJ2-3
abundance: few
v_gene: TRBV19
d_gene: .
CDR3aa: CASSMRRDTQYF
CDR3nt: TGTGCCAGTAGTATGCGTAGAGATACGCAGTATTTT

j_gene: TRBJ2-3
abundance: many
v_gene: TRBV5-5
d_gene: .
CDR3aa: CASSYGRELTDTQYF
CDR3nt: TGTGCCAGCAGCTACGGGCGGGAACTCACAGATACGCAGTATTTT

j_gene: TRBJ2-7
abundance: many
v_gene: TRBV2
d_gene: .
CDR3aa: CASSEWDETYEQYF
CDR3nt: TGTGCCAGCAGTGAGTGGGACGAGACCTACGAGCAGTACTTC

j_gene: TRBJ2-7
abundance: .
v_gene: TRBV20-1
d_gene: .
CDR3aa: CSAHGSLRLNEQYF
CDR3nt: TGCAGTGCGCATGGAAGTCTCCGATTAAACGAGCAGTACTTC

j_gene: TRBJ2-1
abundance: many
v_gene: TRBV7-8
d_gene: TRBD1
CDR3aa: CASSSFDRDNEQFF
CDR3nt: TGTGCCAGCAGCTCATTCGACAGGGACAATGAGCAGTTCTTC

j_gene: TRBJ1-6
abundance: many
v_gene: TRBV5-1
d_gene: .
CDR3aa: CASSGPDFLSSPLHF
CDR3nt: TGCGCCAGCAGCGGACCCGATTTCTTGAGTTCACCCCTCCACTTT

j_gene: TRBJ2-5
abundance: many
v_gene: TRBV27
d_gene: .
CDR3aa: CASGRRETQYF
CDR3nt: TGTGCCAGCGGGCGGCGGGAGACCCAGTACTTC

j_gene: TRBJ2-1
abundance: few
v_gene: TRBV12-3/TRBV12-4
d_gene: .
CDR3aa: CASSEYVYMYEQFF
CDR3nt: TGTGCCAGCAGTGAATACGTCTATATGTATGAGCAGTTCTTC

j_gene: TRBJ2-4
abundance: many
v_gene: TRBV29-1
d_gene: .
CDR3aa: CSVTGTTSQNIQYF
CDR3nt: TGCAGCGTTACCGGGACGACTTCCCAAAACATTCAGTACTTC

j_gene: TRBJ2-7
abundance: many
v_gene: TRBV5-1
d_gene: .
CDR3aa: CASSNTSRAYEQYF
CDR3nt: TGCGCCAGCAGCAATACTAGCAGGGCCTACGAGCAGTACTTC

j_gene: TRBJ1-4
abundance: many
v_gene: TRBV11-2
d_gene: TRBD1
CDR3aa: CASSRREPGQGHEKLFF
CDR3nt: TGTGCCAGCAGCCGTAGGGAACCGGGACAGGGCCACGAAAAACTGTTTTTT

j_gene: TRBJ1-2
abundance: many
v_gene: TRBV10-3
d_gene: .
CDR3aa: CAINPGGTSGYGYTF
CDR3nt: TGTGCCATCAATCCGGGGGGAACGAGTGGCTATGGCTACACCTTC

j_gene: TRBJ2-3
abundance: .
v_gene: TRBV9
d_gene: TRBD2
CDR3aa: CASRPGGGDTQYF
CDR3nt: TGTGCCAGCAGACCGGGGGGGGGAGATACGCAGTATTTT

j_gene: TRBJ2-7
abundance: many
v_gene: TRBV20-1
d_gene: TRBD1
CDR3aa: CSARDPRGTSYEQYF
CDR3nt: TGCAGTGCTAGAGACCCCAGGGGGACCTCCTACGAGCAGTACTTC

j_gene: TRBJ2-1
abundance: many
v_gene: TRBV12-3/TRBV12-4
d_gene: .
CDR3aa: CATKRTLNEQFF
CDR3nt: TGTGCCACGAAAAGGACCCTCAATGAGCAGTTCTTC

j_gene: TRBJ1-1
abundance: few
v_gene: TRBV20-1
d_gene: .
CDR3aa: CSARRQANTEAFF
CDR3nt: TGCAGTGCTAGGAGGCAGGCAAACACTGAAGCTTTCTTT

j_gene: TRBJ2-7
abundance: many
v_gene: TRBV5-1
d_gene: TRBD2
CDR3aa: CASSSYSGRASSYEQYF
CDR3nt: TGCGCCAGCAGCTCCTATAGCGGGAGGGCCTCCTCCTACGAGCAGTACTTC

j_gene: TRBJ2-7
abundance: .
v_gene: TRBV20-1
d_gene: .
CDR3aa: CSALSGYEQYF
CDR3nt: TGCAGTGCCCTAAGCGGCTACGAGCAGTACTTC

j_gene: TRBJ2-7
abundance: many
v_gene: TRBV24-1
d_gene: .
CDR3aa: CATSDPRTPYEQYF
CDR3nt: TGTGCCACCAGTGATCCACGGACTCCGTACGAGCAGTACTTC

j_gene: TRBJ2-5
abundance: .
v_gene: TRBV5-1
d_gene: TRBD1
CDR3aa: CASSEGTGGSKTQYF
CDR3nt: TGCGCCAGCAGCGAGGGGACAGGGGGCTCTAAGACCCAGTACTTC

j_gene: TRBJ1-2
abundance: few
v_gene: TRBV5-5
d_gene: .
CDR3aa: CASSLGQPGYGYTF
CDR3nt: TGTGCCAGCAGCCTCGGACAGCCCGGCTATGGCTACACCTTC

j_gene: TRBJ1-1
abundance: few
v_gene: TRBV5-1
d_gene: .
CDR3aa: CDSSRGRTEAFF
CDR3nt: TGCGACAGCAGCAGGGGACGAACTGAAGCTTTCTTT